Included here is one TCR beta chain sequence, with context. Its target antigen remains unknown. No clone much larger than this one lies a single base away; base qualities are absent. The sample belongs to a study of blood T cell repertoires in COVID-19 (TCRdb year 2020). Context from the whole study: Samples from collaborators originated in the United States, Italy and Spain and spanned both the acute and convalescent phases of COVID-19. The samples were drawn from the first 160 participants of the ongoing ImmuneRACE study and from 1,254 subjects provided by 6 global collaborators. The material from the prospective study consisted of cDNA or gDNA derived from T cells, B-cell-depleted T cells, or PBMCs. The repertoires were released in a freely available public database intended as a resource for research on the immune response to SARS-CoV-2. A de-identified subject ID, COVID-19 status, age in years and sex were almost always included in the sample metadata. Where available, HLA class I and class II types were taken from metadata supplied by the sample provider and were not determined by assay-based typing. Subjects who had been exposed to COVID-19, were actively infected with it, or had recovered from it provided the deeply sampled blood TCRbeta repertoires that made up the dataset.

General study outcomes and caveats: Clinical and demographic metadata were provided uncurated, with the amount varying by source and participant.

At one collaborating source in Seattle, patients were enrolled during active infection and were followed longitudinally through the course of disease. Collaborating institutions collected whole blood in K2EDTA tubes following their own protocols. Collaborator samples were shipped for TCRbeta analysis as frozen whole blood, isolated PBMCs, or DNA extracted from either sample type. TCRbeta CDR3 regions were amplified from genomic DNA using the immunoSEQ Assay, a bias-controlled multiplex PCR. The study's processing was this. The number of nucleated cells in each sample was estimated from the amplification of reference gene primers within the assay. Sequence reads were collapsed and filtered to measure the absolute abundance of every unique TCRbeta CDR3 rearrangement. For each sample, productive Simpson clonality was calculated as the square root of Simpson's diversity index over productive rearrangements. What TCRdb holds here is the immuneACCESS table cut down to in-frame rearrangements. Part of the clones is not present; checked against another copy, under half of the missing clones reflect an unresolved V gene, and the others are unexplained. V, J and clone size derive from that table, while D and trimming were established from the DNA sequence. The sample records approximately 64,000 clones, 88% of which are singletons. The ten largest clones add up to less than 55% of the sample.

This sequence originates from a woman in her sixties or seventies with COVID-19, enrolled during active disease. The sequencing sample was made of peripheral blood.

The nucleotide sequence is given as TGTGCCAGCAGCGGCCGACTAGCGGAGTACAATGAGCAGTTCTTC. Its protein reads: CASSGRLAEYNEQFF. The chain was built from TRBV7-2 and TRBJ2-1, with 9 bases matching TRBD2. V ends up 5 bases short and J 4 bases short, with an unmatched junction base count of 6. According to the germline V gene, CDR1 reads SGHTA and CDR2 reads FQGNSA. Reading from cysteine to phenylalanine, the CDR3 counts 15 amino acids. Solely the CDR3 DNA is kept, with 45 bases framed from the first base.